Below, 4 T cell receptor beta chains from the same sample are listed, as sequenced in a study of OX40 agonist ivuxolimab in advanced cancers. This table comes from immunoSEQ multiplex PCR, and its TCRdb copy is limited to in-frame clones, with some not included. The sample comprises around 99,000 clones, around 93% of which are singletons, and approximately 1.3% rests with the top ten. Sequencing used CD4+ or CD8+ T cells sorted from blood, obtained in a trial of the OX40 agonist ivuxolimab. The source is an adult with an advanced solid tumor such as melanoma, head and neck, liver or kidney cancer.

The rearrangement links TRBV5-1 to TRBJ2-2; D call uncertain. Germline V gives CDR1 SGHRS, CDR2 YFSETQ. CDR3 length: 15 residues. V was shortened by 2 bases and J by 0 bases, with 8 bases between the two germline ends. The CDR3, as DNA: TGCGCCAGCAGCTTCCAACAGACGAACACCGGGGAGCTGTTTTTT. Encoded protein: CASSFQQTNTGELFF.

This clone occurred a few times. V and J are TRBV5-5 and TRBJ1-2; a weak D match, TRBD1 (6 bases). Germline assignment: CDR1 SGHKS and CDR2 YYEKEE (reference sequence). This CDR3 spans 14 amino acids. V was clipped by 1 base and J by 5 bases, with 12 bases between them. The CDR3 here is CASSLMAGVYGYTF. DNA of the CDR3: TGTGCCAGCAGCTTGATGGCAGGGGTTTATGGCTACACCTTC. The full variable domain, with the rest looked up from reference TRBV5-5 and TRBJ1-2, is DAGVTQSPTHLIKTRGQQVTLRCSPISGHKSVSWYQQVLGQGPQFIFQYYEKEERGRGNFPDRFSARQFPNYSSELNVNALLLGDSALYLCASSLMAGVYGYTFGSGTRLTVV.

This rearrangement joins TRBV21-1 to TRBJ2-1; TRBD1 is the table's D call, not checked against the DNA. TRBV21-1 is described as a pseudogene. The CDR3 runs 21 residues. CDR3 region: CASSKEGLWDRENLFYNEQFF. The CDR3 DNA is TGTGCCAGCAGCAAAGAAGGACTCTGGGACAGGGAGAATCTTTTCTACAATGAGCAGTTCTTC.

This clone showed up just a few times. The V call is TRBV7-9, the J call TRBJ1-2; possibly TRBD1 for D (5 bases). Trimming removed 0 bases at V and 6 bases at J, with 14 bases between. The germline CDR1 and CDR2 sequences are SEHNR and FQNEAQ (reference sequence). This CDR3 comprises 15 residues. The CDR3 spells CASSLAGPTMDGYTF. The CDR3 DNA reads TGTGCCAGCAGCTTAGCGGGACCAACAATGGATGGCTACACCTTC.